This T cell receptor beta chain was recovered during a study of vaccination effects on CD4 cells after COVID-19. Overall study findings and caveats: Vaccine- and infection-induced clones showed marked clonal contraction late following vaccination. No early post-infection timepoints were available in the study, which also included few convalescent patients.

TCRdb keeps only in-frame clones here, not all; method: immunoSEQ multiplex PCR. The sample records some 69,000 clones, roughly 79% being singletons. Under the ViraFEST assay, PBMC were stimulated with viral peptide pools so that antigen-specific CD4+ T cells expanded. Sequencing was performed afterwards. The authors isolated CD4+ T cells after around nine days of culture. Nobody among the vaccine recipients had prior SARS-CoV-2 infection (nucleocapsid antibodies were negative). Half-medium exchanges with IL-2 medium took place on days 3 and 7. This clone is a singleton in its sample. Its antigen is still unknown. The specimen comprised CD4+ T cells from PBMCs cultured with HCoV-NL63 spike peptides, sampled before COVID-19 vaccination. This clonotype originated in a human donor who received a COVID-19 vaccine.

The CDR3 nucleotides read TGCGCCAGCAGCTTGGAAGCGGTACCCCGCGATTCACCCCTCCACTTT. This encodes CASSLEAVPRDSPLHF. This chain connects TRBV5-1 to TRBJ1-6; D is ambiguous. Germline-derived CDR1 and CDR2 are SGHRS and YFSETQ. There are 16 residues in the CDR3. Trimming left V 0 bases short and J 8 bases short, with 15 bases between.